This note documents a single TCR beta chain sequence. Sequencing was performed with immunoSEQ multiplex PCR; in TCRdb, only in-frame clones are kept and a portion is missing. Of roughly 100,000 clones listed, roughly 84% are singletons. The CDR3 has 17 residues. Germline V CDR1 and CDR2: LGHNA, YNFKEQ. V was cut by 1 base and J by 4 bases, with 19 bases left in between. The sample is drawn from a study of blood T cell repertoires in COVID-19. This clonotype originated in a human donor in a cohort sampled during active COVID-19. The specimen was peripheral blood. This rearrangement joins TRBV4-2 to TRBJ1-2; the D is unclear. The CDR3 reads CASSQVLWRKEFYGYTF. CDR3 bases: TGTGCCAGCAGCCAAGTTCTGTGGAGGAAAGAATTCTATGGCTACACCTTC.